This is a list of T cell receptor beta chains from one sample in a study of T cells in Graves' hyperthyroidism and ophthalmopathy. MiXCR, applied by TCRdb to the multiplex PCR reads, yields one record per CDR3 protein. The table has some 420,000 distinct CDR3 sequences, around 15% seen once. Sequencing was performed on blood. All receptors derive from a woman under 30 with Graves' hyperthyroidism. CDR3s include the opening cysteine and the closing phenylalanine or tryptophan. The order of the fields is D gene, J gene, clone size, V gene, CDR3 DNA, CDR3 protein. The D gene is left open where the match is weak. Not all rows give a size; the values are once, few, many and, for expanded clones, a class.

D gene: .; J gene: TRBJ1-2; clone size: few; V gene: TRBV28; CDR3 DNA: TGTGCCAGCAGTCAGAGGGCGGGGGCCGGGGGCTACACCTTC; CDR3 protein: CASSQRAGAGGYTF
D gene: TRBD1; J gene: TRBJ1-2; clone size: few; V gene: TRBV2; CDR3 DNA: TGTGCCAGCGCCGGGGACAGGGGTCTTTTTAACTATGGCTACACCTTC; CDR3 protein: CASAGDRGLFNYGYTF
D gene: .; J gene: TRBJ2-7; clone size: .; V gene: TRBV20-1; CDR3 DNA: TGCAGTGCTAGTGGTCACCGCTCCTACGAGCAGTACTTC; CDR3 protein: CSASGHRSYEQYF
D gene: .; J gene: TRBJ2-1; clone size: many; V gene: TRBV9; CDR3 DNA: TGTGCCAGCAGCTCCAACGCCCTTCACAATGAGCAGTTCTTC; CDR3 protein: CASSSNALHNEQFF
D gene: TRBD2; J gene: TRBJ2-5; clone size: many; V gene: TRBV20-1; CDR3 DNA: TGCAGTGCTAGGTCCGGGACTAGCGGGACCGATGGGAAGACCCAGTACTTC; CDR3 protein: CSARSGTSGTDGKTQYF
D gene: TRBD1; J gene: TRBJ1-6; clone size: .; V gene: TRBV28; CDR3 DNA: TGTGCCAGCAGTCCCGACAGGGGGGGTCCACCCCTCCACTTT; CDR3 protein: CASSPDRGGPPLHF
D gene: .; J gene: TRBJ2-2; clone size: .; V gene: TRBV3-1; CDR3 DNA: TGTGCCAGCGGCCACACAGGGACTGGCGGGGAGCTGTTTTTT; CDR3 protein: CASGHTGTGGELFF
D gene: .; J gene: TRBJ2-2; clone size: .; V gene: TRBV6-2/TRBV6-3; CDR3 DNA: TGTGCCAGCAGCTACGGTCTACCCATCGGCACCGGGGAGCTGTTTTTT; CDR3 protein: CASSYGLPIGTGELFF
D gene: .; J gene: TRBJ1-1; clone size: many; V gene: TRBV27; CDR3 DNA: TGTGCCAGCAGTCCGAACAAGAACACTGAAGCTTTCTTT; CDR3 protein: CASSPNKNTEAFF
D gene: TRBD1; J gene: TRBJ2-7; clone size: .; V gene: TRBV18; CDR3 DNA: TGTGCCAGCTCACCTCCGACCAGGGGGTACGAGCAGTACTTC; CDR3 protein: CASSPPTRGYEQYF
D gene: .; J gene: TRBJ2-2; clone size: many; V gene: TRBV29-1; CDR3 DNA: TGCAGCGTTCATTCCGGGGAGCTGTTTTTT; CDR3 protein: CSVHSGELFF
D gene: TRBD2; J gene: TRBJ2-7; clone size: .; V gene: TRBV27; CDR3 DNA: TGTGCCAGCAGTTTATCGCCCCGTGGGTTCAGGACTAGCGAGTACAATGAGCAGTACTTC; CDR3 protein: CASSLSPRGFRTSEYNEQYF
D gene: TRBD2; J gene: TRBJ2-1; clone size: many; V gene: TRBV19; CDR3 DNA: TGTGCCAGTAGTATAGACGGCGGGACTAAGTTCTTC; CDR3 protein: CASSIDGGTKFF
D gene: .; J gene: TRBJ1-1; clone size: .; V gene: TRBV29-1; CDR3 DNA: TGCAGCGTTGGGGCAGGGGCGTTCACTGAAGCTTTCTTT; CDR3 protein: CSVGAGAFTEAFF
D gene: TRBD1; J gene: TRBJ1-2; clone size: .; V gene: TRBV7-2; CDR3 DNA: TGTGCCAGCAGCCGGACAGGGTGGGGTGGCTACACCTTC; CDR3 protein: CASSRTGWGGYTF